This T cell receptor (beta chain) was recorded in a study of blood T cell repertoires in COVID-19. About the study: Specimens from acute and convalescent COVID-19 originated in the United States, Italy and Spain. T cells, B-cell-depleted T cells, or PBMCs supplied cDNA or gDNA.

Authors' methods: Estimates of nucleated cell counts were drawn from the amplification of reference gene primers. TCRdb keeps only in-frame clones here, not all; method: immunoSEQ multiplex PCR. That table is the source of V, J and clone size, and D and trimming were worked out from the DNA. The table records fewer than 400,000 clones, around 85% of them present only once. With 3 bases removed from V and 8 bases from J, the gap between germline ends came to 10 bases. CDR3 length: 12 amino acids. This clonotype was obtained from a young woman with acute or convalescent COVID-19. The sequenced sample was peripheral blood. The V call is TRBV12-3 or TRBV12-4, the J call TRBJ1-2; D unclear. DNA for the CDR3: TGTGCCAGCAGTTTCCGGACTGGGGGCTACACCTTC. Translating it yields CASSFRTGGYTF.